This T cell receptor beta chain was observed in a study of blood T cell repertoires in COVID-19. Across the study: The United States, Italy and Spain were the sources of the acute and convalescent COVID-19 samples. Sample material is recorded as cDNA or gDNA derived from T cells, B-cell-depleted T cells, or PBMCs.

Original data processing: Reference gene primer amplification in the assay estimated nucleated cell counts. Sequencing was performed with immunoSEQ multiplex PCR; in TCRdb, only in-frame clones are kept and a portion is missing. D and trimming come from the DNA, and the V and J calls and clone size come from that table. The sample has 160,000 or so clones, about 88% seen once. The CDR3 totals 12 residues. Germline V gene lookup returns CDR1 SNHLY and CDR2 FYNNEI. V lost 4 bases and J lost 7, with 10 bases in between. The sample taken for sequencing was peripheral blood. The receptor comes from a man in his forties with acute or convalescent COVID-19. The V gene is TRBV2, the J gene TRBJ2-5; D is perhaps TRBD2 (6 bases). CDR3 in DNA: TGTGCCAGCAGTGGGGCTAGCGTGACCCAGTACTTC. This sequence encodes CASSGASVTQYF.